These T cell receptor beta chains were read from a single sample in a study of T-cell reconstitution after alpha-beta-depleted transplantation in children. TCRdb processed the PCR reads anew with MiXCR; each CDR3 protein has one entry. The sample has some 500,000 distinct CDR3 sequences; about 16% are singletons. The sample was PBMCs from the stem cell graft donor, taken from the stem cell graft. The receptors were sampled from a human donor who donated a stem cell graft to a child with acute lymphoblastic leukemia. Both conserved end residues are part of each CDR3. D genes are given only for firm matches. Only part of the rows carry a size: once, few, many, or a class if the clone is expanded.

j_call,v_call,d_call,clone_size,cdr3_aa,cdr3_nt
TRBJ1-1,TRBV5-1,TRBD1,NA,CASSWGTDLEAFF,TGCGCCAGCAGCTGGGGGACAGACCTCGAAGCTTTCTTT
TRBJ2-2,TRBV20-1,NA,NA,CSAPDRFTGELFF,TGCAGTGCACCGGACCGATTCACCGGGGAGCTGTTTTTT
TRBJ2-7,TRBV5-1,TRBD1,NA,CASSWGTGLEQYF,TGCGCCAGCAGCTGGGGGACAGGTCTCGAGCAGTACTTC
TRBJ2-2,TRBV4-1,NA,NA,CASSQGQVGHTGELFF,TGCGCCAGCAGCCAAGGGCAGGTCGGTCACACCGGGGAGCTGTTTTTT
TRBJ2-3,TRBV20-1,NA,NA,CSAPSQGTDTQYF,TGCAGTGCTCCCTCGCAGGGGACAGATACGCAGTATTTT
TRBJ2-3,TRBV5-1,NA,many,CASSWDSPTDTQYF,TGCGCCAGCAGCTGGGACTCACCCACAGATACGCAGTATTTT
TRBJ2-7,TRBV5-1,NA,NA,CASSLFAGREDQQYF,TGCGCCAGCAGCTTGTTTGCAGGTAGGGAGGACCAGCAGTACTTC
TRBJ2-7,TRBV3-1,NA,NA,CASSQDRPERPYEQYF,TGTGCCAGCAGCCAAGATCGGCCAGAAAGGCCCTACGAGCAGTACTTC
TRBJ2-1,TRBV29-1,TRBD2,many,CSVDSGSYNEQFF,TGCAGCGTTGATAGCGGGAGTTACAATGAGCAGTTCTTC
TRBJ2-1,TRBV18,TRBD2,few,CASSPYTSGRNNEQFF,TGTGCCAGCTCACCTTATACTAGCGGACGTAACAATGAGCAGTTCTTC
TRBJ2-6,TRBV4-1,NA,few,CASSQVGLWGATVSGANVLTF,TGCGCCAGCAGCCAAGTGGGTTTGTGGGGGGCAACCGTCTCTGGGGCCAACGTCCTGACTTTC
TRBJ2-2,TRBV5-1,NA,few,CASSLYSSNTGELFF,TGCGCCAGCAGCTTGTACAGTTCGAACACCGGGGAGCTGTTTTTT
TRBJ2-5,TRBV12-3/TRBV12-4,NA,few,CASSLGGVYQETQYF,TGTGCCAGCAGTTTAGGCGGGGTCTACCAAGAGACCCAGTACTTC
TRBJ2-7,TRBV11-2,TRBD1,NA,CASSPIDRGRGARYEQYF,TGTGCCAGCAGCCCTATCGACAGGGGGCGAGGGGCTCGCTACGAGCAGTACTTC
TRBJ2-1,TRBV5-1,NA,few,CASSNSGKSYNEQFF,TGCGCCAGCAGCAACAGCGGAAAATCCTACAATGAGCAGTTCTTC
TRBJ1-2,TRBV10-1,NA,few,CASSEGLHLGYTF,TGCGCCAGCAGTGAGGGGCTTCACCTGGGCTACACCTTC
TRBJ1-1,TRBV5-1,TRBD1,few,CASSGGTGARYTEAFF,TGCGCCAGCAGCGGCGGGACAGGGGCGCGGTACACTGAAGCTTTCTTT
TRBJ1-4,TRBV4-1,TRBD1,NA,CASSLTGSGNEKLFF,TGCGCCAGCAGCCTGACAGGGTCGGGTAATGAAAAACTGTTTTTT
TRBJ2-1,TRBV5-6,NA,medium-sized,CASSVGVTGQFF,TGTGCCAGCAGCGTGGGGGTTACAGGGCAGTTCTTC
TRBJ2-7,TRBV3-1,NA,few,CASSNNDGLRSYEQYF,TGTGCCAGCAGTAACAACGACGGACTACGCTCCTACGAGCAGTACTTC
TRBJ2-1,TRBV5-8,NA,few,CASSLDLVEQFF,TGTGCCAGCAGCTTGGACCTGGTCGAGCAGTTCTTC
TRBJ2-2,TRBV9,TRBD2,NA,CASSATGGHNTGELFF,TGTGCCAGCAGCGCAACGGGGGGGCATAACACCGGGGAGCTGTTTTTT
TRBJ2-7,TRBV4-2,TRBD2,few,CASSPRTSGPYEQYF,TGTGCCAGCAGCCCTAGGACTAGCGGGCCCTACGAGCAGTACTTC
TRBJ2-7,TRBV9,TRBD2,NA,CASSVGGLAVTRKEEQYF,TGTGCCAGCAGCGTAGGTGGACTAGCGGTCACCCGGAAGGAAGAGCAGTACTTC
TRBJ2-7,TRBV15,TRBD2,NA,CATSRGGGTAYEQYF,TGTGCCACCAGCAGAGGGGGAGGGACGGCCTACGAGCAGTACTTC
TRBJ2-1,TRBV5-6,NA,few,CASSLDWDAEQFF,TGTGCCAGCAGCTTGGACTGGGACGCTGAGCAGTTCTTC
TRBJ1-2,TRBV10-2,NA,few,CASSDWYSGYGYTF,TGCGCCAGCAGTGATTGGTACAGCGGCTATGGCTACACCTTC
TRBJ2-7,TRBV27,TRBD2,few,CASSPGLRPYEQYF,TGTGCCAGTTCGCCGGGACTACGCCCCTACGAGCAGTACTTC
TRBJ2-7,TRBV2,NA,few,CASSDGQGSYEQYF,TGTGCCAGCAGTGATGGGCAGGGAAGCTACGAGCAGTACTTC
TRBJ1-1,TRBV5-1,TRBD1,NA,CASSAGFGQVPEAFF,TGCGCCAGCAGCGCCGGGTTTGGACAGGTCCCTGAAGCTTTCTTT
TRBJ2-1,TRBV18,TRBD2,NA,CASSPRLAGGTEQFF,TGTGCCAGCTCACCAAGACTAGCGGGAGGGACTGAGCAGTTCTTC
TRBJ2-1,TRBV27,NA,few,CASRSLLTYNEQFF,TGTGCCAGCCGCAGCCTACTTACCTACAATGAGCAGTTCTTC
TRBJ2-4,TRBV5-1,NA,few,CASSLFESKVQYF,TGCGCCAGCAGCTTATTTGAATCCAAGGTTCAGTACTTC
TRBJ2-3,TRBV5-1,TRBD2,NA,CASSLVTGGGTDTQYF,TGCGCCAGCAGCTTGGTGACGGGAGGTGGAACAGATACGCAGTATTTT
TRBJ2-3,TRBV20-1,NA,few,CSASPSGGSTDTQYF,TGCAGTGCTAGTCCCAGCGGAGGTAGCACAGATACGCAGTATTTT
TRBJ2-3,TRBV30,NA,NA,CAWRVGTTSTDTQYF,TGTGCCTGGAGGGTAGGGACGACTAGCACAGATACGCAGTATTTT
TRBJ2-5,TRBV12-3/TRBV12-4,NA,NA,CASSSGSGTGTQYF,TGTGCCAGCAGTTCCGGGTCCGGAACGGGGACCCAGTACTTC
TRBJ1-4,TRBV3-1,NA,few,CASSQDWDTNEKLFF,TGTGCCAGCAGCCAAGATTGGGACACTAATGAAAAACTGTTTTTT
TRBJ1-3,TRBV11-2,NA,few,CASSLSPDSGNTIYF,TGTGCCAGCAGCTTATCCCCAGACTCTGGAAACACCATATATTTT
TRBJ1-5,TRBV18,NA,NA,CASSPFPGFYNQPQHF,TGTGCCAGCTCACCATTCCCGGGGTTCTACAATCAGCCCCAGCATTTT
TRBJ2-7,TRBV7-9,NA,NA,CASSLDVGMALYEQYF,TGTGCCAGCAGCTTAGATGTGGGTATGGCCCTCTACGAGCAGTACTTC
TRBJ2-3,TRBV4-2,TRBD2,NA,CASSQWTSSGTDTQYF,TGTGCCAGCAGCCAATGGACTAGCTCTGGCACAGATACGCAGTATTTT
TRBJ2-3,TRBV7-8,NA,NA,CASSLWQRTDTQYF,TGTGCCAGCAGCTTATGGCAACGAACAGATACGCAGTATTTT
TRBJ2-2,TRBV21-1,NA,few,CASSKGGGTGELFF,TGTGCCAGCAGCAAAGGAGGGGGCACCGGGGAGCTGTTTTTT
TRBJ2-7,TRBV5-1,TRBD1,few,CASSVGTGVSDEQYF,TGCGCCAGCAGCGTAGGGACAGGGGTATCCGACGAGCAGTACTTC
TRBJ2-2,TRBV4-1,TRBD2,NA,CASSPRGAGGSNTGELFF,TGCGCCAGCAGCCCCCGAGGAGCGGGAGGGTCGAACACCGGGGAGCTGTTTTTT
TRBJ1-4,TRBV5-1,NA,few,CASSLARVAGTGREKLFF,TGCGCCAGCAGCTTGGCACGGGTAGCGGGGACTGGTCGTGAAAAACTGTTTTTT
TRBJ2-1,TRBV7-9,TRBD2,NA,CASSEGLGDNEQFF,TGTGCCAGCAGCGAGGGACTAGGTGACAATGAGCAGTTCTTC
TRBJ2-2,TRBV9,NA,many,CASSALSDSNTGELFF,TGTGCCAGCAGCGCCTTGAGCGACTCGAACACCGGGGAGCTGTTTTTT
TRBJ2-2,TRBV5-1,TRBD1,few,CASSSQGQLGELFF,TGCGCCAGCAGCTCGCAGGGACAGCTCGGGGAGCTGTTTTTT
TRBJ2-4,TRBV29-1,NA,few,CSATGLLLWENIQYF,TGCAGCGCCACGGGACTCCTTCTGTGGGAAAACATTCAGTACTTC
TRBJ2-1,TRBV7-2,TRBD2,NA,CASSRAGAYNEQFF,TGTGCCAGCAGTAGGGCGGGAGCTTACAATGAGCAGTTCTTC
TRBJ1-6,TRBV7-9,NA,NA,CASSYLGPFGGSPLHF,TGTGCCAGCAGCTACCTCGGACCCTTCGGCGGTTCACCCCTCCACTTT
TRBJ2-7,TRBV12-3/TRBV12-4,TRBD2,few,CASSLAGPAASGRYEDEQYF,TGTGCCAGCAGTTTGGCAGGGCCTGCGGCTAGCGGGAGGTATGAGGACGAGCAGTACTTC
TRBJ2-3,TRBV10-2,NA,many,CASSEWGSTDTQYF,TGCGCCAGCAGTGAGTGGGGGAGCACAGATACGCAGTATTTT